This T cell receptor (beta chain) comes out of a study of blood T cell repertoires in COVID-19. Study in general: COVID-19 samples from acute and convalescent phases originated in the United States, Italy and Spain.

The assay was immunoSEQ multiplex PCR, and TCRdb's table has in-frame clones only and misses some. In the table there are tens of thousands of clones, around 88% of which are singletons. The germline gives CDR1 LNHDA, CDR2 SQIVND (reference sequence). V lost 6 bases and J lost 4; bases outside the gene matches: 6. The CDR3 length is 14 residues. Sequencing was performed on peripheral blood. The chain recombines TRBV19 with TRBJ2-7; 10 bases map to TRBD1. This clonotype originated in an elderly woman with acute or convalescent COVID-19. The CDR3 DNA follows: TGTGCCAGTAGCCGTGGGACAGGGGCGTACGAGCAGTACTTC. Its translation: CASSRGTGAYEQYF. The full variable domain, rest sourced from reference TRBV19 and TRBJ2-7, is DGGITQSPKYLFRKEGQNVTLSCEQNLNHDAMYWYRQDPGQGLRLIYYSQIVNDFQKGDIAEGYSVSREKKESFPLTVTSAQKNPTAFYLCASSRGTGAYEQYFGPGTRLTVT.